One and the same sample provided the 5 T cell receptor beta chains below, sequenced in a study of cytomegalovirus exposure and HLA in healthy donors. PCR used 60 Vbeta primers and 13 Jbeta primers. TCRdb keeps only in-frame clones here, not all; method: immunoSEQ multiplex PCR. The sample yields some 160,000 clones, roughly 76% seen once. Material for sequencing was PBMCs. These receptors came from a male donor in good health and CMV-seronegative.

Turning to this clone: Other DNA sequences from this sample encode an identical CDR3 as well. V is TRBV18 and J is TRBJ1-5; D not resolved. V was pared by 2 bases and J by 5 bases, with 7 bases between. The germline CDR1 and CDR2 sequences are KGHSH and LQKENI. The CDR3 extends over 13 amino acids. CDR3 sequence (DNA): TGTGCCAGCTCACCAGGGAGAGATCAGCCCCAGCATTTT. Its translation is CASSPGRDQPQHF.

This rearrangement joins TRBV19 to TRBJ1-6, with TRBD1 matching over 7 bases. Germline V lookup: CDR1 LNHDA, CDR2 SQIVND (reference sequence). CDR3 length: 14 amino acids. The J segment lost 5 bases and the V segment lost 4 bases, leaving 2 bases of the junction unmatched. The CDR3 sequence: CASSTGTDNSPLHF. Here the CDR3 DNA reads TGTGCCAGTAGTACCGGGACAGATAATTCACCCCTCCACTTT. Filled out from reference TRBV19 and TRBJ1-6, the complete variable domain reads DGGITQSPKYLFRKEGQNVTLSCEQNLNHDAMYWYRQDPGQGLRLIYYSQIVNDFQKGDIAEGYSVSREKKESFPLTVTSAQKNPTAFYLCASSTGTDNSPLHFGNGTRLTVT.

The chain links TRBV30 to TRBJ1-6, with a possible D match to TRBD1 (6 bases). The germline V gene encodes CDR1 GTSNPN and CDR2 SVGIG (reference sequence). V lost 1 base and J 0 bases, leaving 19 bases between the germline ends. The CDR3 spans 19 residues. The CDR3 region is CAWSGGRTLLSSYNSPLHF. As DNA, the CDR3 is TGTGCCTGGAGTGGGGGGCGAACCCTCTTGAGCTCCTATAATTCACCCCTCCACTTT.

The rearrangement links TRBV7-2 to TRBJ1-3; D gene uncertain. The germline V gene has CDR1 SGHTA and CDR2 FQGNSA. The CDR3 runs 15 residues. Trimming stripped 5 bases from V and 0 bases from J, with 11 bases between. The CDR3 protein is CASSPQISSGNTIYF. The CDR3 nucleotides read TGTGCCAGCAGCCCCCAGATTTCCTCTGGAAACACCATATATTTT.

The chain combines TRBV30 with TRBJ2-7; D not certain. From germline, CDR1 is GTSNPN and CDR2 SVGIG (reference sequence). This CDR3 is built from 13 residues. V was clipped by 2 bases and J by 5 bases, with 13 bases between them. This CDR3 is CAWSRPLGDEQYF. DNA of the CDR3: TGTGCCTGGAGTAGGCCGCTAGGCGACGAGCAGTACTTC.